This T cell receptor (beta chain) was obtained from a study of siplizumab effects on memory and regulatory T cells. Study-level findings and limits: It was never confirmed that proliferating Tregs from siplizumab cultures were suppressive. Siplizumab, the agent tested, significantly reduced alloreactive sequences traceable to unstimulated CD4+ memory cells.

About this clone itself: Its cognate antigen is unknown.

V lost 0 bases to trimming and J lost 2 bases, with 7 bases between them. CDR3 size: 14 residues. Germline CDR1 is SGDLS and CDR2 is YYNGEE. The protocol was immunoSEQ multiplex PCR, while the TCRdb copy is restricted to in-frame clones and leaves out a portion. The table has around 100,000 clones, 94% seen once. V gene TRBV9 combines with J gene TRBJ2-3, with D unclear. Sequencing was carried out using non-Treg CD4+ T cells sorted from blood. This receptor was taken from a human donor in good health. CDR3 in DNA: TGTGCCAGCAGCGTAGATTGGGACACAGATACGCAGTATTTT. Amino acid sequence: CASSVDWDTDTQYF.